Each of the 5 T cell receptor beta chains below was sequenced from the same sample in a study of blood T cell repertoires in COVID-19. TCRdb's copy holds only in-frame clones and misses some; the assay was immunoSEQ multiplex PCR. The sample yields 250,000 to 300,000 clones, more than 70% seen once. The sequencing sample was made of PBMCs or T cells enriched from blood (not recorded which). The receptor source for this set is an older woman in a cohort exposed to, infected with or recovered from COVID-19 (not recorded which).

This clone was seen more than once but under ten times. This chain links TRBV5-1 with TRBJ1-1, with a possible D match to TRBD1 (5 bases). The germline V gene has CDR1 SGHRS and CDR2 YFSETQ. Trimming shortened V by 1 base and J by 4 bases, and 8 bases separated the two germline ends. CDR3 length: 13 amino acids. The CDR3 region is CASSLRDSTEAFF. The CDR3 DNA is TGCGCCAGCAGCTTGAGGGACTCCACTGAAGCTTTCTTT.

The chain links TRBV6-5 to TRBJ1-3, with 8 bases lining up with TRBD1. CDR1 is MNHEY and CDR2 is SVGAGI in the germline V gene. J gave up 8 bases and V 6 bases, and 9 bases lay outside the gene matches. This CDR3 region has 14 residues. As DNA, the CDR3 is TGTGCCAGCAGGGATGACAGGGGAGGGGACACCATATATTTT. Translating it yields CASRDDRGGDTIYF.

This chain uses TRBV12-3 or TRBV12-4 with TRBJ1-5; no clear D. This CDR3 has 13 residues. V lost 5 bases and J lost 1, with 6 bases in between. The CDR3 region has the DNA TGTGCCAGCAGTACTAAGAGCAATCAGCCCCAGCATTTT. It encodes CASSTKSNQPQHF.

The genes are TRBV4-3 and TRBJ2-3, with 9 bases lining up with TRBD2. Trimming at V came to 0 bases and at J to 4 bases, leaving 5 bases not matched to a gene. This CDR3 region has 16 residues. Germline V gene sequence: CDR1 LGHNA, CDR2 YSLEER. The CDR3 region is CASSQEGAGGADTQYF. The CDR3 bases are TGCGCCAGCAGCCAAGAGGGGGCGGGAGGGGCAGATACGCAGTATTTT.

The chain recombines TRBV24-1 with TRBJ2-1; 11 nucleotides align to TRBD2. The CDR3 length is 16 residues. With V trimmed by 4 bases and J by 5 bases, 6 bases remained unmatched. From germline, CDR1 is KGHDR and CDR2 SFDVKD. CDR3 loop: CATSDQGLAEHNEQFF. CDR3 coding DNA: TGTGCCACCAGTGACCAGGGACTAGCGGAGCACAATGAGCAGTTCTTC.